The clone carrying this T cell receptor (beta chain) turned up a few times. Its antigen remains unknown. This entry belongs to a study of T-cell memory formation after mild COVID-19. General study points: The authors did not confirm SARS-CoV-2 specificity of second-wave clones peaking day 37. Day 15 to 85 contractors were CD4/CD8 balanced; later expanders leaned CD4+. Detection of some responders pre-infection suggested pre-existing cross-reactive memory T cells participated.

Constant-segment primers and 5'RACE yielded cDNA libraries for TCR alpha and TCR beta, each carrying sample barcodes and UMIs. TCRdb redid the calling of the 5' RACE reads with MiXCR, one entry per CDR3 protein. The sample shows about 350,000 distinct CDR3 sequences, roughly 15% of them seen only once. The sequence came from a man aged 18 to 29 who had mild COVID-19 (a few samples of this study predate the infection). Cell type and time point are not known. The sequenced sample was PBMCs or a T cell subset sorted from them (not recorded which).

The CDR3 here is CATSHAGIETQYF. The DNA of the CDR3 is TGTGCCACCTCCCATGCAGGGATAGAGACCCAGTACTTC. V is TRBV24-1 and J is TRBJ2-5, with a weak D call TRBD1 (5 bases). In germline, CDR1 is KGHDR, CDR2 SFDVKD. The CDR3 sequence is 13 residues long. V lost 9 bases to trimming and J lost 4 bases, with 14 bases between them.